The 10 T cell receptor beta chains presented below share a single source sample, sequenced in a study of shared T cell receptors in the human thymus. Some clones are missing from TCRdb's copy, which holds only in-frame ones; the method was immunoSEQ multiplex PCR. Among just under 550,000 clones, around 78% were seen once, and the ten largest hold 0.013%. The data also belong to a second study, concerning human thymus T cells.

Material for sequencing was thymocytes. The receptors shown here come from a boy under three years old with a congenital heart defect.

The chain uses TRBV18 and TRBJ2-7, with 7 bases identical to TRBD1. With 1 base clipped from V and 2 bases from J, the junction kept 11 bases outside the gene matches. The CDR3 sequence is 17 residues long. Germline V gives CDR1 KGHSH, CDR2 LQKENI. The CDR3 here is CASSPREAHRGTYEQYF. CDR3 coding DNA: TGTGCCAGCTCACCACGAGAGGCACACAGGGGTACCTACGAGCAGTACTTC. Supplemented by reference TRBV18 and TRBJ2-7, the full variable domain reads NAGVMQNPRHLVRRRGQEARLRCSPMKGHSHVYWYRQLPEEGLKFMVYLQKENIIDESGMPKERFSAEFPKEGPSILRIQQVVRGDSAAYFCASSPREAHRGTYEQYFGPGTRLTVT.

The chain uses TRBV4-3 and TRBJ2-5; tentative D call: TRBD2 (6 bases). V dropped 3 bases and J dropped 0 bases, with 8 bases sitting between them. Germline CDR1 is LGHNA and CDR2 is YSLEER. This CDR3 is built from 14 residues. CDR3 protein: CASSHWGDQETQYF. CDR3 sequence (DNA): TGCGCCAGCAGCCACTGGGGGGACCAAGAGACCCAGTACTTC.

The chain links TRBV27 to TRBJ2-7; TRBD2 might be the D (6 bases). Germline V gene lookup returns CDR1 MNHEY and CDR2 SMNVEV (reference sequence). This CDR3 comprises 14 residues. V lost 3 bases and J lost 0, with 9 bases in between. CDR3 loop: CASSFRESSYEQYF. The CDR3 DNA reads as TGTGCCAGCAGTTTCCGGGAGAGCTCCTACGAGCAGTACTTC.

This clone has more than one count but fewer than ten. The chain joins TRBV4-3 to TRBJ2-1; 9 bases map to TRBD2. This CDR3 comprises 20 residues. V was clipped by 4 bases and J by 4 bases; unmatched bases: 20. The germline V gene encodes CDR1 LGHNA and CDR2 YSLEER. CDR3 in amino acids: CASSPKFKSGRQLGYNEQFF. The CDR3 coding sequence is TGCGCCAGCAGCCCCAAATTTAAGAGCGGGAGGCAATTGGGATACAATGAGCAGTTCTTC.

V is TRBV27 and J is TRBJ2-2; possibly TRBD1 for D (5 bases). This CDR3 contains 15 residues. V was clipped by 2 bases and J by 3 bases, with 10 bases between them. Germline assignment: CDR1 MNHEY and CDR2 SMNVEV (reference sequence). CDR3: CASSLRQLYTGELFF. DNA for the CDR3: TGTGCCAGCAGTTTAAGACAGTTATACACCGGGGAGCTGTTTTTT.

The genes are TRBV9 and TRBJ2-7; D might be TRBD2 (5 bases). Deletions cut 4 bases from V and 4 bases from J, with 9 bases between. CDR1 and CDR2 (germline): SGDLS, YYNGEE. The CDR3 runs 12 residues. The CDR3 here is CASSPTGYEQYF. CDR3 nucleotides: TGTGCCAGCAGCCCGACGGGATACGAGCAGTACTTC.

This clone was detected a few times. V usage is TRBV6-4 and J usage is TRBJ1-4; weak D call: TRBD1 (6 bases). Germline values: CDR1 MRHNA, CDR2 SNTAGT. The CDR3 has 14 amino acids. Trimming left V 5 bases short and J 0 bases short, with 7 bases between. The CDR3 DNA reads TGTGCCAGCAGTCGGACAGCAACTAATGAAAAACTGTTTTTT. Residues: CASSRTATNEKLFF.

The chain recombines TRBV27 with TRBJ2-7; 7 bases align to TRBD2. V trimming: 1 base; J trimming: 4 bases; junction bases outside the gene matches: 4. The CDR3 runs 14 residues. From germline, CDR1 is MNHEY and CDR2 SMNVEV (reference sequence). The CDR3 coding sequence is TGTGCCAGCAGTTTATGGTGGGAGGGGTACGAGCAGTACTTC. It codes for CASSLWWEGYEQYF.

The chain recombines TRBV19 with TRBJ1-5; 8 nucleotides line up with TRBD1. Per the germline V gene, CDR1 is LNHDA and CDR2 is SQIVND (reference sequence). This CDR3 has 16 amino acids. The ends lost 4 bases at V and 6 bases at J; junction bases unmatched: 11. The CDR3 region is CASSTGQVRQCQPQHF. DNA for the CDR3: TGTGCCAGTAGTACGGGACAGGTGCGGCAATGTCAGCCCCAGCATTTT.

This chain connects TRBV4-1 to TRBJ2-5, with 7 nucleotides matching TRBD1. V dropped 1 base and J dropped 2; count of bases not matched to a gene: 10. Germline assignment: CDR1 MGHRA and CDR2 YSYEKL. The CDR3 consists of 17 residues. As DNA, the CDR3 is TGCGCCAGCAGCCAAGGCTGGACAGGTCTCTCGCAAGAGACCCAGTACTTC. Protein: CASSQGWTGLSQETQYF.